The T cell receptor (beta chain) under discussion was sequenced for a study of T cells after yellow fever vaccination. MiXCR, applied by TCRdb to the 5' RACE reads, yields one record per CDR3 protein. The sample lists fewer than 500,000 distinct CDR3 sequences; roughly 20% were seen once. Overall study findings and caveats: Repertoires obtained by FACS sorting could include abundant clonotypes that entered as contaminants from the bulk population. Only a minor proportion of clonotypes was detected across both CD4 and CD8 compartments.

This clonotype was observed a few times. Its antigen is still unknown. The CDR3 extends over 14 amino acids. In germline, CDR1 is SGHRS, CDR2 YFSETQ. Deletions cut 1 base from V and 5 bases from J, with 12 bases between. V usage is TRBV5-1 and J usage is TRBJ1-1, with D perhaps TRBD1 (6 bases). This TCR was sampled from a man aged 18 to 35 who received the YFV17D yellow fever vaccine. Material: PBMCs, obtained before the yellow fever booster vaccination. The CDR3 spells CASSLLGARTEAFF. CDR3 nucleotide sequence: TGCGCCAGCAGCTTGTTGGGGGCACGGACTGAAGCTTTCTTT.